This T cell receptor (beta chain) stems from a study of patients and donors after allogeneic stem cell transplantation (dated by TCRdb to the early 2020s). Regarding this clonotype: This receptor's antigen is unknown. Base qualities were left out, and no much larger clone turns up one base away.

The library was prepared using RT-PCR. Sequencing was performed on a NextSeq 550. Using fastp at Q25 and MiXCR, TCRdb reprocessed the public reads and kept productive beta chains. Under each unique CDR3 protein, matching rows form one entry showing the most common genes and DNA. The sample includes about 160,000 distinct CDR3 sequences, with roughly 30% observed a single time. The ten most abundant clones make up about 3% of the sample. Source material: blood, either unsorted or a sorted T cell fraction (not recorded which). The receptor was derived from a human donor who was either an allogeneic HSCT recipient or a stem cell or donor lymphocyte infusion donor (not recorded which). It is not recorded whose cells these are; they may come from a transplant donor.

CDR3 protein: CASSQNLLAREELFF. In nucleotides, the sequence is TGTGCCAGCAGTCAGAATCTACTAGCTAGGGAGGAGCTGTTTTTT. Recombination linked TRBV6-1 to TRBJ2-2, and possibly TRBD2, on 6 matching bases. V is shortened by 5 bases, J by 10 bases, and the region joining them spans 20 bases. Reading the germline V gene gives CDR1 MNHNS and CDR2 SASEGT. CDR3 length: 15 amino acids, cysteine to phenylalanine. Only CDR3 DNA is held: 45 bases, read in frame from base 1.